These T cell receptor beta chains were read from a single sample in a study of vaccination and CD4 T cells after COVID-19. MiXCR was run by TCRdb on the PCR reads, yielding one entry per CDR3 protein. The sample holds under 15,000 distinct CDR3 sequences; 52% are singletons and the top ten take under 20%. Antigens of these TCRs are unknown. The specimen was CD4+ T cells from blood, cultured in vitro. Every receptor here comes from a human donor who had recovered from COVID-19. The conserved cysteine and the conserved F or W are not part of the CDR3 here.

J gene	V gene	CDR3 protein
TRBJ2-2	TRBV6-1	ASEREVNTGELF
TRBJ2-5	TRBV7-9	ASATGGAETQY
TRBJ2-7	TRBV4-1	ASSLRTGTREQY
TRBJ1-5	TRBV10-3	AISGKENGQPQH
TRBJ2-7	TRBV6-1	ASGLLVTYEQY
TRBJ2-7	TRBV20-1	SEASGRAGPLGEQY
TRBJ2-7	TRBV15	ATSRDRTGADEQY
TRBJ1-6	TRBV25-1	ASSEGGGNSYNSPLH
TRBJ2-7	TRBV20-1	SARSNRFGEQY
TRBJ1-1	TRBV20-1	STSLGEVNTEAF
TRBJ2-1	TRBV23-1	ASSQSRLGALEVKRANEQF
TRBJ2-2	TRBV2	ASIKKEVAVTGELF
TRBJ2-7	TRBV7-2	ASSLNGLAGIEQY
TRBJ1-1	TRBV29-1	SASPGQGADTEAF
TRBJ2-1	TRBV7-2	ASSPGPAGNEQF
TRBJ1-1	TRBV6-1	ASNRDKAEAF
TRBJ2-7	TRBV7-2	ASTTDIRSYEQY
TRBJ2-4	TRBV7-9	ASSLVIGDLIGAKNIQY
TRBJ2-5	TRBV12-3/TRBV12-4	ASSRGGETQY
TRBJ2-7	TRBV5-3	ARSFRGPSYEQY
TRBJ1-6	TRBV2	ASREDRPNSPLH
TRBJ2-7	TRBV11-3	ASSFNSYTASLYEQY
TRBJ1-5	TRBV12-3/TRBV12-4	ASSLAPGRGNQPQH
TRBJ2-5	TRBV28	ASSPGRDRSRKETQY